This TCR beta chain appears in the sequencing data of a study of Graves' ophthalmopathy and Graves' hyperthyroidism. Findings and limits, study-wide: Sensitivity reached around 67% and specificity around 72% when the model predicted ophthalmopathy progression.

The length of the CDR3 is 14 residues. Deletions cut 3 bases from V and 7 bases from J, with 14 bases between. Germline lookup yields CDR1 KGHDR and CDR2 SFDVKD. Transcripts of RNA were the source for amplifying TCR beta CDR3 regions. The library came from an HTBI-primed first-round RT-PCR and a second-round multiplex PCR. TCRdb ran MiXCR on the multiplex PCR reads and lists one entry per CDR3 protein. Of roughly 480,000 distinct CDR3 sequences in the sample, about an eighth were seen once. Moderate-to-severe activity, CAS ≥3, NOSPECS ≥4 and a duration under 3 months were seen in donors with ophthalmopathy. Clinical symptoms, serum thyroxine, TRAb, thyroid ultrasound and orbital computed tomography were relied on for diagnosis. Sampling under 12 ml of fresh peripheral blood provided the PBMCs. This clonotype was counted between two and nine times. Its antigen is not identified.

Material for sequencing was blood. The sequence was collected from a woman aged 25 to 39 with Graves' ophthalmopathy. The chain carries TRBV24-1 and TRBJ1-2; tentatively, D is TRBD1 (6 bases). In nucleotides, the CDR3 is TGTGCCACCAGTGATACCGTACAGGGCTCTGGCTACACCTTC. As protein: CATSDTVQGSGYTF.